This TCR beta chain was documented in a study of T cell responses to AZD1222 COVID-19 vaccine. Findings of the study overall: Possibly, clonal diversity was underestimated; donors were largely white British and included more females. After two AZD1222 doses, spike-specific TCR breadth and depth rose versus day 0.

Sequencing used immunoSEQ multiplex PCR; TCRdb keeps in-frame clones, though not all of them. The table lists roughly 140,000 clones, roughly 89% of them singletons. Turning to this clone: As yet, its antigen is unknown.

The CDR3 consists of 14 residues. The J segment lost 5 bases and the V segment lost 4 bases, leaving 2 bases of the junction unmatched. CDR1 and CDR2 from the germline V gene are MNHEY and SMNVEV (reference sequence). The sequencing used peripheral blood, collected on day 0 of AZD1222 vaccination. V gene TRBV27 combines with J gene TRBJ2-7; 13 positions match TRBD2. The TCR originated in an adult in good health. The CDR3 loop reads CASSSGLAGDEQYF. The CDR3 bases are TGTGCCAGCAGTTCCGGACTAGCGGGAGACGAGCAGTACTTC.